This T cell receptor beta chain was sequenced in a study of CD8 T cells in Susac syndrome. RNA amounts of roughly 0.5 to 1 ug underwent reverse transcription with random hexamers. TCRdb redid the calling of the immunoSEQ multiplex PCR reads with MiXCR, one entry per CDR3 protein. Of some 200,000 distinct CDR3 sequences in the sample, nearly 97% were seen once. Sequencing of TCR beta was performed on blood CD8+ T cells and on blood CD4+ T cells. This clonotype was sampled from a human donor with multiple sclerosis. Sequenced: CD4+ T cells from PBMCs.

CDR3 loop: CSARDGSDTYNEQFF. DNA for the CDR3: TGCAGTGCTAGAGATGGGAGTGATACCTACAATGAGCAGTTCTTC. This sequence joins TRBV20-1 and TRBJ2-1; TRBD2 is a possible D gene (5 bases). Germline V gene data show CDR1 as DFQATT and CDR2 as SNEGSKA (reference sequence). The CDR3 sequence is 15 residues long. V lost 0 bases and J lost 2, with 11 bases in between.